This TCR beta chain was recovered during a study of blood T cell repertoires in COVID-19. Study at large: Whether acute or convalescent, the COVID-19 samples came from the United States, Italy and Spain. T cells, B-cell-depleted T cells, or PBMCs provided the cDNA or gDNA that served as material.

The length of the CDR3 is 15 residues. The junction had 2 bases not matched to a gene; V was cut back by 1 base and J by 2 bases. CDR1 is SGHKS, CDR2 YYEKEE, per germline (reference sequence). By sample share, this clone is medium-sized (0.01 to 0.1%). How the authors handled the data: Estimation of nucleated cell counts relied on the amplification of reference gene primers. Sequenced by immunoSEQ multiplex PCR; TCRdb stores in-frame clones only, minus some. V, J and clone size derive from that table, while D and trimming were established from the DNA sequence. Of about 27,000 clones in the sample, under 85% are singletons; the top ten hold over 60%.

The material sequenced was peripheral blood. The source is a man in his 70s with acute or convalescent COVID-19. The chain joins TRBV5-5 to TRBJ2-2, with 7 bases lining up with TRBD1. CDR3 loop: CASSLTGDNTGELFF. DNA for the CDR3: TGTGCCAGCAGCTTGACAGGGGATAACACCGGGGAGCTGTTTTTT. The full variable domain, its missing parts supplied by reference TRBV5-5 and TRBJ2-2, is DAGVTQSPTHLIKTRGQQVTLRCSPISGHKSVSWYQQVLGQGPQFIFQYYEKEERGRGNFPDRFSARQFPNYSSELNVNALLLGDSALYLCASSLTGDNTGELFFGEGSRLTVL.